The 16 T cell receptor beta chains given below trace back to one sample, sequenced in a study of T cells after yellow fever vaccination. Each CDR3 protein is one row after TCRdb ran MiXCR on the 5' RACE reads. The data contain 280,000 or so distinct CDR3 sequences, 8.7% of them seen just once; the ten biggest clones take up around 3.3%. Source: CD4+ T cells sorted from PBMCs, taken 5 days after the yellow fever booster vaccination. The receptors come from a young man who received the YFV17D yellow fever vaccine.

V and J are TRBV5-6 and TRBJ1-6, with a possible D match to TRBD1 (5 bases). This CDR3 is built from 15 residues. Trimming took 2 bases from V and 6 from J, leaving 12 bases between them. Germline CDR1 is SGHDT and CDR2 is YYEEEE. Here the CDR3 DNA reads TGTGCCAGCAGCTTATCGCAGGGCCCTAATTCACCCCTCCACTTT. Translated: CASSLSQGPNSPLHF. Together with reference TRBV5-6 and TRBJ1-6, the CDR3 gives the full variable domain: DAGVTQSPTHLIKTRGQQVTLRCSPKSGHDTVSWYQQALGQGPQFIFQYYEEEERQRGNFPDRFSGHQFPNYSSELNVNALLLGDSALYLCASSLSQGPNSPLHFGNGTRLTVT.

The table lists this clonotype with a few counts. CDR3 loop: CASTPEAGWEGYTF. CDR3 DNA: TGCGCCAGCACCCCCGAGGCAGGGTGGGAAGGCTACACCTTC. This rearrangement joins TRBV5-1 to TRBJ1-2; tentative D call: TRBD1 (5 bases). The CDR3 totals 14 residues. Germline CDR1 reads SGHRS; CDR2 reads YFSETQ. Trimming removed 6 bases at V and 8 bases at J, with 20 bases between.

There are a few counts of this clonotype. V gene TRBV4-3 combines with J gene TRBJ2-3, with 9 bases lining up with TRBD2. Trimming removed 0 bases from V and 6 bases from J; junction bases left unmatched: 7. Germline loops: CDR1 LGHNA, CDR2 YSLEER. This CDR3 region has 16 residues. CDR3 sequence: CASSQEFAGGWDTQYF. CDR3 DNA: TGCGCCAGCAGCCAAGAATTTGCGGGGGGGTGGGATACGCAGTATTTT.

This clonotype has a count of ten or more. The chain recombines TRBV6-1 with TRBJ2-1, with D unclear. This CDR3 is built from 14 residues. CDR1 is MNHNS and CDR2 is SASEGT in the germline V gene. V was trimmed by 1 base and J by 1 base, leaving 5 bases between them. CDR3 loop: CASSEGNSYNEQFF. The CDR3 bases are TGTGCCAGCAGTGAAGGGAATTCCTACAATGAGCAGTTCTTC.

This clonotype occurred a few times. This chain links TRBV12-3 or TRBV12-4 with TRBJ2-7; a weak D match, TRBD2 (5 bases). This CDR3 is built from 12 residues. Trimming removed 6 bases at V and 7 bases at J, with 13 bases between. CDR3 sequence (DNA): TGTGCCAGCAGCCTATTCGGGGATGAGCAGTACTTC. Amino acid sequence: CASSLFGDEQYF.

V usage is TRBV7-2 and J usage is TRBJ2-1; 8 bases are a match to TRBD2. V lost 2 bases, J lost 6 bases, and 3 bases stayed unmatched. Germline V gives CDR1 SGHTA, CDR2 FQGNSA. The CDR3 runs 14 residues. CDR3 sequence: CASSLIAGINEQFF. For the CDR3, the DNA is TGTGCCAGCAGCTTAATAGCGGGGATCAATGAGCAGTTCTTC.

The chain combines TRBV18 with TRBJ1-5, with D possibly TRBD1 on 6 matching bases. CDR1 and CDR2 from the germline V gene are KGHSH and LQKENI. The length of the CDR3 is 15 residues. V was clipped by 4 bases and J by 5 bases, with 15 bases between them. Written as DNA, the CDR3 is TGTGCCAGCTCACACGGCGGGAACAGGGATCAGCCCCAGCATTTT. This encodes CASSHGGNRDQPQHF.

This clonotype was found many times. This sequence joins TRBV28 and TRBJ2-1; TRBD2 agrees at 9 bases. J lost 10 bases, V lost 5 bases, and 12 bases had no gene match. Germline V gene data show CDR1 as MDHEN and CDR2 as SYDVKM. CDR3 length equals 15 residues. In DNA form, the CDR3 reads TGTGCCAGCAGTAAAGCGGGGGGCCCCTTGGCCGAGCAGTTCTTC. Its protein product is CASSKAGGPLAEQFF.

This clonotype was detected only a few times. The gene calls are TRBV12-3 or TRBV12-4 and TRBJ1-2; no clear D. This CDR3 is built from 15 residues. V lost 5 bases to trimming and J lost 0 bases, with 13 bases between them. CDR3 loop: CASSPRAGSNYGYTF. CDR3 DNA sequence: TGTGCCAGCAGTCCCCGGGCAGGTTCTAACTATGGCTACACCTTC.

This clonotype showed up many times. The chain joins TRBV4-1 to TRBJ1-6; weak D call: TRBD1 (5 bases). CDR1 and CDR2 (germline): MGHRA, YSYEKL. The CDR3 extends over 18 amino acids. The V end was cut by 0 bases, the J end by 8 bases, with 20 bases between. The CDR3 protein is CASSQDINGGFKYSPLHF. CDR3 in DNA: TGCGCCAGCAGCCAAGATATCAACGGGGGGTTTAAATATTCACCCCTCCACTTT.

The rearrangement uses TRBV12-3 or TRBV12-4 and TRBJ1-6; 10 nucleotides agree with TRBD1. Trimming removed 5 bases from V and 9 bases from J; junction bases left unmatched: 4. This CDR3 comprises 14 residues. The CDR3 region has the DNA TGTGCCAGCAGTCAGACAGGGGGCGGTTCACCCCTCCACTTT. Amino acids: CASSQTGGGSPLHF.

This clonotype came up many times. For the CDR3, the DNA is TGCAGTGCTAGTATGAGCAATCAGCCCCAGCATTTT. Amino acid sequence: CSASMSNQPQHF. The V gene is TRBV20-1, the J gene TRBJ1-5; the D is unclear. Trimming took off 3 bases at V and 1 base at J, with 4 bases between the two ends. Per germline, CDR1 DFQATT and CDR2 SNEGSKA (reference sequence). The CDR3 is 12 residues long.

This clonotype appeared a single time. The rearrangement joins TRBV5-1 to TRBJ1-2, with 7 bases matching TRBD1. J lost 1 base, V lost 0 bases, and 6 bases had no gene match. This CDR3 is 16 amino acids long. The germline V gene encodes CDR1 SGHRS and CDR2 YFSETQ. The CDR3: CASSLAADRDNYGYTF. The CDR3 region has the DNA TGCGCCAGCAGCTTGGCCGCCGACAGGGATAACTATGGCTACACCTTC.

This clonotype showed up just a few times. The gene calls are TRBV27 and TRBJ1-6; 8 bases align to TRBD1. V was clipped by 5 bases and J by 9 bases; unmatched bases: 9. CDR1 and CDR2 from the germline V gene are MNHEY and SMNVEV (reference sequence). The CDR3 totals 15 residues. CDR3 DNA sequence: TGTGCCAGCAGTACATCGGGACAGGCCGGTTCACCCCTCCACTTT. Translated, it gives CASSTSGQAGSPLHF.

V gene TRBV20-1 combines with J gene TRBJ2-1; no reliable D call. The CDR3 totals 13 residues. The V gene's germline CDR1 is DFQATT and CDR2 SNEGSKA (reference sequence). Trimming pared 3 bases from V and 4 bases from J, leaving 10 bases between. CDR3 sequence reads: CSASRSVYNEQFF. The DNA of the CDR3 is TGCAGTGCTAGCCGGAGCGTTTACAATGAGCAGTTCTTC.

This clonotype was seen many times. J is TRBJ2-7 and V is TRBV6-5; D might be TRBD1 (5 bases). The CDR3 runs to 15 residues. From germline, CDR1 is MNHEY and CDR2 SVGAGI. V shed 2 bases and J shed 6 bases, with 17 bases lying between them. The CDR3 DNA reads TGTGCCAGCAGTTACCGGCAGACAGCCGGTGTCGAGCAGTACTTC. Its translation: CASSYRQTAGVEQYF.